Below are 16 T cell receptor beta chains sequenced from a single sample in a study of blood T cell repertoires in COVID-19. This table comes from immunoSEQ multiplex PCR, and its TCRdb copy is limited to in-frame clones, with some not included. The table lists about 200,000 clones, around 86% of them singletons, with 5% to 7% in the top ten. Sequencing was done on a sample of PBMCs or T cells enriched from blood (not recorded which). The source is a man aged 35 to 55 with acute COVID-19.

The CDR3 DNA reads as TGTGCCAGCAGCCGAGGTGAAGGGGGCGATGCCAACTATGGCTACACCTTC. Translating it yields CASSRGEGGDANYGYTF. The gene calls are TRBV28 and TRBJ1-2; 7 bases are shared with TRBD1. The length of the CDR3 is 17 residues. The V and J ends lost 6 bases and 2 bases, in that order; junction bases with no gene match: 15. CDR1 and CDR2 (germline): MDHEN, SYDVKM.

The count of this clone is one. This chain connects TRBV12-3 or TRBV12-4 to TRBJ1-2, with no clear D. The CDR3 loop spans 11 amino acids. Trimming took off 6 bases at V and 8 bases at J, with 10 bases between the two ends. CDR3 loop: CASRRREGYTF. For the CDR3, the DNA is TGTGCCAGCAGACGGAGGGAAGGCTACACCTTC.

The chain has TRBV6-4 and TRBJ1-4; D might be TRBD1 (6 bases). The CDR3 totals 13 residues. Deletions cut 6 bases from V and 4 bases from J, with 9 bases between. From germline, CDR1 is MRHNA and CDR2 SNTAGT. DNA of the CDR3: TGTGCCAGCAGACAGGGAGATAATGAAAAACTGTTTTTT. Amino acid sequence: CASRQGDNEKLFF.

This chain links TRBV29-1 with TRBJ1-2, with D possibly TRBD1 on 6 matching bases. This CDR3 region has 13 residues. With 0 bases removed from V and 4 bases from J, the gap between germline ends came to 9 bases. Germline values: CDR1 SQVTM, CDR2 ANQGSEA. CDR3 region: CSVEDRGGYGYTF. CDR3 bases: TGCAGCGTTGAAGATAGGGGGGGCTATGGCTACACCTTC.

This chain uses TRBV28 with TRBJ2-5; D uncertain. Trimming took 6 bases from V and 5 from J, leaving 7 bases between them. The CDR3 sequence is 11 residues long. Germline loops: CDR1 MDHEN, CDR2 SYDVKM. CDR3 DNA: TGTGCCAGCAGATCCGTGGAGACCCAGTACTTC. Its protein is CASRSVETQYF.

The chain employs TRBV3-1 (or the pseudogene TRBV3-2) and TRBJ1-5; no definite D call. CDR3 size: 15 residues. Germline V gives CDR1 LGHDT, CDR2 YNNKEL (reference sequence). Trimming pared 1 base from V and 7 bases from J, leaving 14 bases between. CDR3 sequence reads: CASSQGPVLGQPQHF. The CDR3 bases are TGTGCCAGCAGCCAAGGCCCGGTACTCGGGCAGCCCCAGCATTTT.

V is TRBV5-1 and J is TRBJ2-5; 9 positions agree with TRBD2. Germline CDR1 and CDR2: SGHRS and YFSETQ. V lost 4 bases, J lost 4 bases, and 5 bases stayed unmatched. The CDR3 totals 14 residues. The CDR3 reads CASSISSGIETQYF. DNA of the CDR3: TGCGCCAGCAGCATCTCTAGCGGGATAGAGACCCAGTACTTC.

V usage is TRBV28 and J usage is TRBJ1-5; the match to TRBD1 covers 7 bases. After removal of 4 bases from V and 0 bases from J, the junction contained 6 bases not matched to a gene. CDR1 is MDHEN, CDR2 SYDVKM, per germline. This CDR3 comprises 16 residues. The CDR3 DNA reads as TGTGCCAGCAGTTCCCGACAGGGCTATAGCAATCAGCCCCAGCATTTT. It yields the protein CASSSRQGYSNQPQHF.

The gene calls are TRBV28 and TRBJ2-6; 10 nucleotides line up with TRBD1. Germline CDR1 reads MDHEN; CDR2 reads SYDVKM. Germline trimming cut 3 bases from V and 1 base from J; bases unmatched to any gene: 9. This CDR3 comprises 19 residues. CDR3 coding DNA: TGTGCCAGCAGTTTGACCCTGGACAGGGGGATTTCTGGGGCCAACGTCCTGACTTTC. It translates to CASSLTLDRGISGANVLTF.

This chain joins TRBV28 and TRBJ1-1, with a possible D match to TRBD1 (6 bases). CDR1 and CDR2 (germline): MDHEN, SYDVKM. Trimming took 4 bases from V and 6 from J, leaving 15 bases between them. The CDR3 has 14 amino acids. The CDR3 bases are TGTGCCAGCAGTTCTCGGACAGTAGGGCCTGAAGCTTTCTTT. Protein sequence: CASSSRTVGPEAFF.

The chain uses TRBV5-4 and TRBJ2-5; 8 bases fit TRBD1. With 0 bases clipped from V and 0 bases from J, the junction kept 1 base outside the gene matches. This CDR3 contains 15 residues. Germline loops: CDR1 SGHNT, CDR2 YYREEE (reference sequence). CDR3 coding DNA: TGTGCCAGCAGCTTGGACAGGGGGAACCAAGAGACCCAGTACTTC. It yields the protein CASSLDRGNQETQYF.

The chain is built from TRBV7-9 and TRBJ2-1; 9 nucleotides agree with TRBD1. Trimming at V came to 5 bases and at J to 6 bases, leaving 11 bases not matched to a gene. The germline CDR1 and CDR2 sequences are SEHNR and FQNEAQ (reference sequence). CDR3 length: 16 amino acids. As DNA, the CDR3 is TGTGCCAGCAGCCTAACTACCGGGACAGGGTTCAATGAGCAGTTCTTC. Amino acid sequence: CASSLTTGTGFNEQFF.

The sample holds one count of this clone. V usage is TRBV5-1 and J usage is TRBJ2-3, with D possibly TRBD2 on 5 matching bases. The CDR3 sequence is 16 residues long. CDR1 is SGHRS and CDR2 is YFSETQ in the germline V gene. Between the trimmed V and J ends, which lost 0 bases and 0 bases, there was a span of 11 bases. The CDR3 nucleotides are TGCGCCAGCAGCTTGGTCCTTAGCGCCAGCACAGATACGCAGTATTTT. Translation: CASSLVLSASTDTQYF.

A single count supports this clone. The V and J genes are TRBV30 and TRBJ1-5, with no clear D. The CDR3 totals 15 residues. CDR1 GTSNPN and CDR2 SVGIG come from the germline V gene (reference sequence). V was clipped by 2 bases and J by 6 bases, with 17 bases between them. The CDR3 loop is CAWSPGGAFRQPQHF. DNA for the CDR3: TGTGCCTGGAGTCCCGGTGGTGCCTTTCGTCAGCCCCAGCATTTT. The full variable domain, completed using reference TRBV30 and TRBJ1-5, is SQTIHQWPATLVQPVGSPLSLECTVEGTSNPNLYWYRQAAGRGLQLLFYSVGIGQISSEVPQNLSASRPQDRQFILSSKKLLLSDSGFYLCAWSPGGAFRQPQHFGDGTRLSIL.

The chain combines TRBV19 with TRBJ2-1, with 10 bases aligning to TRBD1. The CDR3 has 16 amino acids. Germline values: CDR1 LNHDA, CDR2 SQIVND (reference sequence). The V segment lost 3 bases and the J segment 6 bases; nucleotides outside the gene matches: 8. The CDR3 bases are TGTGCCAGTAGTATTACGGGACAGGGGCCCTCCAATGAGCAGTTCTTC. Protein product: CASSITGQGPSNEQFF. The full variable domain, completed using reference TRBV19 and TRBJ2-1, is DGGITQSPKYLFRKEGQNVTLSCEQNLNHDAMYWYRQDPGQGLRLIYYSQIVNDFQKGDIAEGYSVSREKKESFPLTVTSAQKNPTAFYLCASSITGQGPSNEQFFGPGTRLTVL.

This clone has only one observation. This chain connects TRBV7-3 to TRBJ2-1; TRBD1 aligns across 7 bases. Germline CDR1 and CDR2: SGHTA and FQGTGA. V shed 6 bases, J shed 8 bases, and the junction held 16 bases outside the gene matches. The CDR3 runs to 16 residues. The CDR3 sequence: CASRPKDRSLTDEQFF. As DNA, the CDR3 is TGTGCCAGCAGACCAAAGGACAGGAGCCTGACGGATGAGCAGTTCTTC.